The 27 T cell receptor beta chains presented below share a single source sample, sequenced in a study of blood T cells in healthy people across ages. A second about 7 to 12 cycle PCR used barcoded and J-beta primers. TCRdb processed the 5' RACE reads anew with MiXCR; each CDR3 protein has one entry. The table lists hundreds of thousands of distinct CDR3 sequences, 44% of them singletons, with roughly 19% in the top ten. The material sequenced was blood. These receptors were collected from a man aged 55 to 70 in good health.

This chain joins TRBV12-3 or TRBV12-4 and TRBJ1-4, with D tentatively TRBD1 (6 bases). Trimming removed 4 bases from V and 0 bases from J, with 18 bases in between. This CDR3 region has 18 residues. The CDR3, as DNA: TGTGCCAGCAGTTCCCTGGTGAGGGGGAGGACAACTAATGAAAAACTGTTTTTT. Translated, it gives CASSSLVRGRTTNEKLFF.

The rearrangement joins TRBV5-1 to TRBJ1-4; possible D gene TRBD1, 6 bases. CDR3 length equals 15 residues. Germline CDR1 SGHRS, CDR2 YFSETQ. The germline V and J ends were trimmed by 4 bases and 3 bases, with 13 bases remaining between them. As DNA, the CDR3 is TGCGCCAGCAGCCCTTCGCAGGGGCCTAATGAAAAACTGTTTTTT. Translating gives CASSPSQGPNEKLFF.

The J gene is TRBJ1-4, the V gene TRBV5-1; D remains unclear. This CDR3 region has 16 residues. V was pared by 3 bases and J by 1 base, with 13 bases between. Germline lookup yields CDR1 SGHRS and CDR2 YFSETQ. This CDR3 is CASSWSVSGTNEKLFF. CDR3 coding DNA: TGCGCCAGCAGCTGGTCGGTGTCAGGAACTAATGAAAAACTGTTTTTT.

This chain uses TRBV18 with TRBJ1-1; 8 nucleotides agree with TRBD1. After removal of 6 bases from V and 2 bases from J, the junction contained 5 bases not matched to a gene. CDR1 is KGHSH and CDR2 is LQKENI in the germline V gene. The CDR3 length is 14 residues. This CDR3 is CASSQSGGNTEAFF. CDR3 coding DNA: TGTGCCAGCTCCCAGTCAGGGGGCAACACTGAAGCTTTCTTT.

The chain recombines TRBV6-2 or TRBV6-3 with TRBJ1-4; D call uncertain. V lost 6 bases to trimming and J lost 10 bases, with 12 bases between them. The CDR3 spans 12 residues. CDR1 is MNHEY, CDR2 SVGEGT, per germline. The CDR3 DNA reads as TGTGCCAGCAGGGACGTAAGAGGAAAACTGTTTTTT. Translation: CASRDVRGKLFF.

The rearrangement joins TRBV24-1 to TRBJ2-5; 10 bases are a match to TRBD2. Germline CDR1 KGHDR, CDR2 SFDVKD. The V segment lost 6 bases and the J segment 11 bases; nucleotides outside the gene matches: 20. This CDR3 contains 17 residues. The CDR3 here is CATSPTPLAGDDNEQYF. CDR3 DNA: TGTGCCACCAGTCCAACCCCTCTAGCGGGGGATGACAATGAGCAGTACTTC.

The chain carries TRBV21-1 and TRBJ2-7; TRBD1, the table's D call, was not compared with the DNA. TRBV21-1 is deemed a pseudogene. CDR3 size: 15 residues. The CDR3 protein is CASSEDRGRWYEQYF. DNA for the CDR3: TGTGCTAGCAGCGAAGATAGGGGACGTTGGTACGAGCAGTACTTC.

Only one count was recorded for this clonotype. The V gene is TRBV4-3, the J gene TRBJ2-2; 16 bases are shared with TRBD2. This CDR3 region has 18 residues. V was pared by 5 bases and J by 5 bases, with 8 bases of the junction left unmatched. In germline, CDR1 is LGHNA, CDR2 YSLEER. Written as DNA, the CDR3 is TGCGCCAGCAGCACCGGGACTAGCGGGGGGGTCTATACCGGGGAGCTGTTTTTT. As protein: CASSTGTSGGVYTGELFF.

The genes are TRBV14 and TRBJ2-7; possibly TRBD1 for D (5 bases). Germline V gene lookup returns CDR1 SGHDN and CDR2 FVKESK. V lost 6 bases and J 10 bases, leaving 19 bases between the germline ends. The CDR3 sequence is 13 residues long. CDR3 sequence (DNA): TGTGCCAGCAGGGATGGGATCCTAGGGGCCCAGTACTTC. Translation: CASRDGILGAQYF.

The CDR3: CSAIRAVGSYEQYF. The DNA for the CDR3 is TGCAGTGCAATAAGAGCGGTGGGATCCTACGAGCAGTACTTC. J is TRBJ2-7 and V is TRBV20-1; the D gene is possibly TRBD2 (5 bases). Deletions cut 6 bases from V and 1 base from J, with 16 bases between. CDR3 length equals 14 residues. Germline V gene sequence: CDR1 DFQATT, CDR2 SNEGSKA (reference sequence).

The chain links TRBV11-2 to TRBJ2-5; D not resolved. Germline CDR1 is SGHAT and CDR2 is FQNNGV. The ends were cut back, 2 bases at V and 2 bases at J, with 9 bases in the middle. The CDR3 covers 14 residues. CDR3 amino acids: CASSLYSGQETQYF. Written as DNA, the CDR3 is TGTGCCAGCAGCTTATATAGTGGGCAAGAGACCCAGTACTTC. Complete variable domain (other parts from reference TRBV11-2 and TRBJ2-5): EAGVAQSPRYKIIEKRQSVAFWCNPISGHATLYWYQQILGQGPKLLIQFQNNGVVDDSQLPKDRFSAERLKGVDSTLKIQPAKLEDSAVYLCASSLYSGQETQYFGPGTRLLVL.

V and J are TRBV12-3 or TRBV12-4 and TRBJ1-2, with D perhaps TRBD1 (6 bases). V lost 3 bases and J 3 bases, leaving 11 bases between the germline ends. The CDR3 is made up of 14 amino acids. CDR3 bases: TGTGCCAGCAGTTTGGGGGGCAGGGACTATGGCTACACCTTC. Translated: CASSLGGRDYGYTF.

A few counts support this clonotype. V and J are TRBV27 and TRBJ1-6, with 7 bases aligning to TRBD1. CDR3 length: 15 amino acids. The germline V gene has CDR1 MNHEY and CDR2 SMNVEV (reference sequence). Trimming removed 6 bases from V and 4 bases from J; junction bases left unmatched: 6. The CDR3 sequence: CASRSRTGYNSPLHF. CDR3 sequence (DNA): TGTGCCAGCAGATCCCGGACAGGATATAATTCACCCCTCCACTTT.

The V and J genes are TRBV29-1 and TRBJ1-5; D might be TRBD1 (5 bases). Trimming left V 5 bases short and J 5 bases short, with 13 bases between. Germline V gene data show CDR1 as SQVTM and CDR2 as ANQGSEA. The CDR3 has 13 amino acids. CDR3 region: CSVKTGTDQPQHF. CDR3 DNA sequence: TGCAGCGTTAAAACTGGGACGGATCAGCCCCAGCATTTT.

This clonotype was seen a few times. This chain uses TRBV4-2 with TRBJ1-6, with D possibly TRBD1 on 5 matching bases. Germline CDR1 and CDR2: LGHNA and YNFKEQ. The CDR3 covers 18 residues. V lost 4 bases and J lost 1, with 17 bases in between. In DNA, the CDR3 is TGTGCCAGCAGCCTAGGGACGGGCACAAATTCCTATAATTCACCCCTCCACTTT. Protein sequence: CASSLGTGTNSYNSPLHF.

Regarding this clonotype: One junction end disagrees with the germline gene, perhaps due to a read error. This chain connects TRBV6-2 or TRBV6-3 to TRBJ1-5; 8 nucleotides match TRBD1. Germline assignment: CDR1 MNHEY and CDR2 SVGEGT. CDR3 length: 14 residues. Written as DNA, the CDR3 is TGTGCCAGCGGAGGGACAGGAGGCAAGCAGCCCCAGCATTTT. This gives the protein CASGGTGGKQPQHF.

This clonotype was counted only a few times. The chain uses TRBV21-1 and TRBJ2-7; the table's D call, TRBD2, was not checked against the DNA. TRBV21-1 is a listed pseudogene. This CDR3 region has 16 residues. The CDR3 DNA is TGTGCCAGCAGCAAAGGGGGTAGCGGGGTAGTGTACGAGCAGTACTTC. Its protein is CASSKGGSGVVYEQYF.

This clonotype came up once. The rearrangement uses TRBV5-6 and TRBJ1-1; the D gene is possibly TRBD1 (5 bases). V shed 5 bases and J shed 4 bases, with 12 bases lying between them. In germline, CDR1 is SGHDT, CDR2 YYEEEE. The CDR3 consists of 13 residues. CDR3 amino acids: CASRRRGFTEAFF. The DNA for the CDR3 is TGTGCCAGCAGAAGGAGGGGATTCACTGAAGCTTTCTTT.

This clonotype was observed a handful of times. This chain connects TRBV3-1 to TRBJ1-1, with D hard to call. Trimming removed 0 bases from V and 4 bases from J, with 6 bases in between. The germline CDR1 and CDR2 sequences are LGHDT and YNNKEL (reference sequence). CDR3 length: 13 residues. The CDR3 sequence: CASSQEGTTEAFF. The CDR3 region has the DNA TGTGCCAGCAGCCAAGAAGGTACCACTGAAGCTTTCTTT.

V usage is TRBV12-3 or TRBV12-4 and J usage is TRBJ2-7; D remains unclear. V lost 5 bases and J lost 0, with 8 bases in between. CDR3 size: 13 residues. The CDR3 spells CASSTSHSYEQYF. The CDR3 DNA reads as TGTGCCAGCAGTACCTCCCACTCCTACGAGCAGTACTTC.

This clonotype was counted between two and nine times. The V and J genes are TRBV9 and TRBJ2-7, with 7 bases that match TRBD1. The CDR3 consists of 15 residues. The germline CDR1 and CDR2 sequences are SGDLS and YYNGEE. J was trimmed by 0 bases and V by 0 bases; bases with no gene match: 3. The CDR3 DNA follows: TGTGCCAGCAGCGTAGCTGGGGACAGCTCCTACGAGCAGTACTTC. Amino acid sequence: CASSVAGDSSYEQYF.

This chain uses TRBV19 with TRBJ2-6, with D hard to call. CDR1 and CDR2 (germline): LNHDA, SQIVND (reference sequence). The CDR3 length is 14 residues. Trimming took off 10 bases at V and 2 bases at J, with 12 bases between the two ends. In nucleotides, the CDR3 is TGTGCCACGGAAGGACCTACTGGGGCCAACGTCCTGACTTTC. Its translation is CATEGPTGANVLTF.

This clonotype has just a few counts. The J gene is TRBJ1-1, the V gene TRBV4-3; D perhaps matches TRBD1 (6 bases). The CDR3 totals 14 residues. Germline values: CDR1 LGHNA, CDR2 YSLEER. V gave up 1 base and J gave up 5 bases, with 11 bases separating them. CDR3: CASSQGPQGTEAFF. The CDR3 region has the DNA TGCGCCAGCAGCCAAGGTCCCCAGGGGACTGAAGCTTTCTTT.

The chain recombines TRBV5-6 with TRBJ2-5, with D perhaps given as TRBD1 or TRBD2 (5 bases each). V lost 4 bases and J 4 bases, leaving 14 bases between the germline ends. In germline, CDR1 is SGHDT, CDR2 YYEEEE. This CDR3 spans 14 amino acids. The CDR3 DNA sequence: TGTGCCAGCAGCGGGGACCTAGCAGGAGAGACCCAGTACTTC. This codes for CASSGDLAGETQYF.

Details on this clonotype: A much larger clone sits a single nucleotide away, making a read error possible. This chain uses TRBV29-1 with TRBJ2-7, with D possibly being TRBD2 (6 bases). Trimming took off 5 bases at V and 12 bases at J, with 26 bases between the two ends. Germline loops: CDR1 SQVTM, CDR2 ANQGSEA. The CDR3 is 14 amino acids. The chain's CDR3 is CSVTDELAKNIPYF. The DNA for the CDR3 is TGCAGCGTTACAGATGAACTAGCCAAAAACATTCCGTACTTC.

V gene TRBV3-1 combines with J gene TRBJ2-1, with a tentative D call TRBD2 (5 bases). This CDR3 comprises 14 residues. With 4 bases removed from V and 9 bases from J, the gap between germline ends came to 16 bases. CDR1 and CDR2 (germline): LGHDT, YNNKEL (reference sequence). CDR3 protein: CASSLVGPEGEQFF. The DNA for the CDR3 is TGTGCCAGCAGCCTTGTCGGCCCCGAGGGTGAGCAGTTCTTC.

V usage is TRBV11-2 and J usage is TRBJ1-2; 8 nucleotides match TRBD1. Germline V gene data show CDR1 as SGHAT and CDR2 as FQNNGV. After removal of 5 bases from V and 8 bases from J, the junction contained 10 bases not matched to a gene. The CDR3 is made up of 14 amino acids. The DNA for the CDR3 is TGTGCCAGCAGCGGCAGGACAGGGCAAATGGGCTACACCTTC. This gives the protein CASSGRTGQMGYTF.